Listed below are T cell receptor beta chains from one sample, sequenced in a study of radiotherapy plus CTLA-4 blockade in lung cancer. Here immunoSEQ multiplex PCR was the method, and the copy in TCRdb shows in-frame clones only, minus some. This sample has approximately 94,000 clones, with roughly 80% found just once. The sequenced sample was peripheral blood, obtained from a patient treated with radiotherapy plus ipilimumab. The receptors come from a human donor with non-small cell lung cancer that progressed on radiotherapy plus ipilimumab. Each CDR3 is given with its conserved first and last residue. The D gene is left open where the match is weak. The size field is filled for only some rows; it gives once, few, many or a size class.

V gene	J gene	D gene	clone size	CDR3 DNA	CDR3 protein
TRBV19	TRBJ1-2	TRBD1	few	TGTGCCAGTAGTGGACCAGGGGGAGGCTACACCTTC	CASSGPGGGYTF
TRBV15	TRBJ1-2	NA	NA	TGTGCCACCAGCAGAGATCTGGGCGGAGGCTACACCTTC	CATSRDLGGGYTF
TRBV28	TRBJ2-7	TRBD1	NA	TGTGCCAGCAGTTTGCCCGACAGGGGGCCTGAGCAGTACTTC	CASSLPDRGPEQYF
TRBV6-1	TRBJ2-7	TRBD1	NA	TGTGCCAGCAGTGTTAACACAGGGGCCTACGAGCAGTACTTC	CASSVNTGAYEQYF
TRBV18	TRBJ2-1	NA	NA	TGTGCCAGCTCACCCCCGGGACATGTCAATGAGCAGTTCTTC	CASSPPGHVNEQFF
TRBV27	TRBJ1-5	NA	few	TGTGCCAGCAGTTTATTCGGGGAAGGGCAGCCCCAGCATTTT	CASSLFGEGQPQHF
TRBV28	TRBJ2-7	TRBD1	NA	TGTGCCAGCAGTCCGGAGGACAGGGCAGGCGAGCAGTACTTC	CASSPEDRAGEQYF
TRBV30	TRBJ2-1	TRBD2	NA	TGTGCCTGGAGTGGAACTAGCGGGAACAATGAGCAGTTCTTC	CAWSGTSGNNEQFF
TRBV10-3	TRBJ2-5	NA	NA	TGTGCCAGCAGCGGGTCCCAAGAGACCCAGTACTTC	CASSGSQETQYF
TRBV4-2	TRBJ2-1	TRBD2	NA	TGTGCCAGCAGCCAAGAAGGGCTAGCGGGTTCCTACAATGAGCAGTTCTTC	CASSQEGLAGSYNEQFF
TRBV20-1	TRBJ2-7	NA	NA	TGCAGTGCTGGACCCGTCGGCGAGCAGTACTTC	CSAGPVGEQYF
TRBV7-6	TRBJ2-7	TRBD1	NA	TGTGCCAGCAGCGCGACAGGGGGCTCCTACGAGCAGTACTTC	CASSATGGSYEQYF
TRBV7-9	TRBJ1-2	NA	NA	TGTGCCAGCAGCTTCGGGGGCATGGCTGGAAGGGAGGGCTACACCTTC	CASSFGGMAGREGYTF
TRBV29-1	TRBJ1-1	NA	NA	TGCAGCGTTCGCCGGGGTAACGCTGAAGCTTTCTTT	CSVRRGNAEAFF
TRBV18	TRBJ1-1	NA	few	TGTGCCAGCTCACCACTCTCCATAGTCCTCACTGAAGCTTTCTTT	CASSPLSIVLTEAFF
TRBV4-1	TRBJ1-4	NA	NA	TGCGCCAGCAGCCGGGGACAAGCAACTAATGAAAAACTGTTTTTT	CASSRGQATNEKLFF
TRBV14	TRBJ2-2	NA	few	TGTGCCAGCAGCCAAGGAGTAGGTGCAGGGAGCACCGGGGAGCTGTTTTTT	CASSQGVGAGSTGELFF
TRBV18	TRBJ1-4	NA	few	TGTGCCAGCTCACCACAAGGGGCTGGTGAAAAACTGTTTTTT	CASSPQGAGEKLFF
TRBV28	TRBJ2-3	NA	few	TGTGCCAGCACTGGAACGACAGATACGCAGTATTTT	CASTGTTDTQYF
TRBV5-1	TRBJ2-7	TRBD1	NA	TGCGCCAGCAGCTTGCGGGACAGTAACTACGAGCAGTACTTC	CASSLRDSNYEQYF
TRBV9	TRBJ2-3	TRBD2	NA	TGTGCCAGCAGCGTATTTGGGACTAGCGGGTTTGGCACAGATACGCAGTATTTT	CASSVFGTSGFGTDTQYF
TRBV6-1	TRBJ2-2	NA	NA	TGTGCCAGCAGCGGGATAGGGGAGCTGTTTTTT	CASSGIGELFF
TRBV10-3	TRBJ1-5	NA	NA	TGTGCCATCAGTGAGTCGGGGGCAGGGTATAGCAATCAGCCCCAGCATTTT	CAISESGAGYSNQPQHF
TRBV18	TRBJ2-5	TRBD1	once	TGTGCCAGCTCACCGAGGACAGGGGGCGTGGAGACCCAGTACTTC	CASSPRTGGVETQYF
TRBV28	TRBJ1-5	NA	NA	TGTGCCAGCAGTTTACTGGGCGGGCAGCCCCAGCATTTT	CASSLLGGQPQHF
TRBV27	TRBJ2-3	TRBD1	NA	TGTGCCAGCAGTTTCGGACAGGGCAGCACAGATACGCAGTATTTT	CASSFGQGSTDTQYF
TRBV5-8	TRBJ1-5	NA	NA	TGTGCCAGCAGCCCACTCCAGGGCAGGAATCAGCCCCAGCATTTT	CASSPLQGRNQPQHF
TRBV5-1	TRBJ2-5	NA	NA	TGCGCCAGCAGGGGTCTATCCACGGGGGAGCAGTACTTC	CASRGLSTGEQYF
TRBV11-3	TRBJ2-1	TRBD1	NA	TGTGCCAGCAGCCCTGGACAGGGGATATCTAGCAATGAGCAGTTCTTC	CASSPGQGISSNEQFF
TRBV9	TRBJ2-3	NA	NA	TGTGCCAGCAGCCCTGATTCCGATACGCAGTATTTT	CASSPDSDTQYF
TRBV5-1	TRBJ2-1	NA	few	TGCGCCAGCAGCCCCTGGGCCGGGACCCAATACAATGAGCAGTTCTTC	CASSPWAGTQYNEQFF
TRBV27	TRBJ2-7	TRBD1	once	TGTGCCAGCAGTTTAGAACCAGGGGGCTTCGGCGAGCAGTACTTC	CASSLEPGGFGEQYF
TRBV19	TRBJ2-1	NA	NA	TGTGCCAGTAGTATTATGGGACCGGCCTACAATGAGCAGTTCTTC	CASSIMGPAYNEQFF
TRBV6-6	TRBJ2-1	NA	NA	TGTGCCAGCAGTTACTTCGGCAGGCTAAATGAGCAGTTCTTC	CASSYFGRLNEQFF
TRBV29-1	TRBJ2-3	TRBD2	NA	TGCAGCGTCCCTTGGCGGGAGGGTTTCGCAGATACGCAGTATTTT	CSVPWREGFADTQYF
TRBV6-1	TRBJ1-5	NA	NA	TGTGCCAGCAGTGAGACAGGCCACAATCAGCCCCAGCATTTT	CASSETGHNQPQHF
TRBV19	TRBJ1-1	NA	once	TGTGCCAGTAGTACCAGAGTACAGAACACTGAAGCTTTCTTT	CASSTRVQNTEAFF
TRBV9	TRBJ2-7	NA	NA	TGTGCCAGCTCTCTCCGGGGTGGCTCCTACGAGCAGTACTTC	CASSLRGGSYEQYF
TRBV30	TRBJ1-6	TRBD1	NA	TGTGCCTGTGGGACAGGAAATTCACCCCTCCACTTT	CACGTGNSPLHF
TRBV12-1	TRBJ2-7	NA	NA	NA	CASSFGDGSYEQYF
TRBV10-2	TRBJ2-2	NA	NA	TGCGCCAGCAGTGATACCCGGCGGACGAACACCGGGGAGCTGTTTTTT	CASSDTRRTNTGELFF
TRBV11-2	TRBJ2-4	NA	NA	TGTGCCAGCAGCTTGGACCCACTAAGAGCCAAAAACATTCAGTACTTC	CASSLDPLRAKNIQYF
TRBV5-8	TRBJ1-1	TRBD1	NA	TGTGCCAGCAGCCGGGACAGGGCGAGCACTGAAGCTTTCTTT	CASSRDRASTEAFF
TRBV27	TRBJ2-1	TRBD2	NA	TGTGCCAGCAGTCCGCGACTAGCGGGAGGGCACAATGAGCAGTTCTTC	CASSPRLAGGHNEQFF
TRBV4-1	TRBJ2-3	NA	NA	TGCGCCAGCAGCCAAGAGGCGCCTGGCACGCAGTATTTT	CASSQEAPGTQYF
TRBV9	TRBJ2-3	TRBD1	NA	TGTGCCAGCAACAGGGGTTCTTTCACAGATACGCAGTATTTT	CASNRGSFTDTQYF
TRBV30	TRBJ2-6	NA	NA	TGTGCCTGGAGTGTAAAGGGACGATCCTCTGGGGCCAACGTCCTGACTTTC	CAWSVKGRSSGANVLTF
TRBV10-3	TRBJ1-1	NA	NA	TGTGCCATCAGTGAGTCTTGGGTGCGGGACACTGAAGCTTTCTTT	CAISESWVRDTEAFF
TRBV2	TRBJ1-5	NA	NA	TGTGCCAGCAGTGACATTCAAATCAGGGCAGTGGATCAGCCCCAGCATTTT	CASSDIQIRAVDQPQHF
TRBV29-1	TRBJ1-2	TRBD1	NA	TGCAGCGTTGGGAGGGGGCAAGTTGACTACACCTTC	CSVGRGQVDYTF
TRBV4-2	TRBJ2-7	NA	once	TGTGCCAGCAGCCAAGAGCAATCGGCAGCGGGCACCCACGAGCAGTACTTC	CASSQEQSAAGTHEQYF
TRBV9	TRBJ2-1	TRBD1	NA	TGTGCCAGCACCCTAGGGGGGACAGGGGGCTACAATGAGCAGTTCTTC	CASTLGGTGGYNEQFF
TRBV11-2	TRBJ1-4	NA	NA	TGTGCCAGCAGCCTATCTGAAAAACTGTTTTTT	CASSLSEKLFF
TRBV18	TRBJ1-4	NA	few	TGTGCCAGCTCACCAACGCAGGAAAAACTGTTTTTT	CASSPTQEKLFF